Listed below are T cell receptor beta chains from one sample, sequenced in a study of T-cell reconstitution after alpha-beta-depleted transplantation in children. TCRdb redid the calling of the PCR reads with MiXCR, one entry per CDR3 protein. The sample has about 500,000 distinct CDR3 sequences; over 9.5% are singletons. The material was PBMCs, mostly from graft donor cells, obtained 180 days after TCRalphabeta/CD19-depleted stem cell transplant. Receptors originate from a female patient aged 2 to 10 who had a stem cell transplant for aplastic anemia, so the T cells may come from the graft donor. The CDR3 runs from the conserved cysteine through the conserved F or W. The order of the fields is clone size, V gene, J gene, D gene, CDR3 protein, CDR3 DNA. The D gene is left open where the match is weak. Size is stated for part of the rows, as once, few or many counts, or as a class when the clone is expanded.

size: many
V: TRBV29-1
J: TRBJ2-7
D: .
CDR3: CSAGGDSTTPYEQYF
DNA: TGCAGCGCGGGTGGGGACTCCACAACCCCCTACGAGCAGTACTTC

size: many
V: TRBV28
J: TRBJ1-1
D: .
CDR3: CASSRLVGSTEAFF
DNA: TGTGCCAGCAGTCGGTTGGTGGGAAGCACTGAAGCTTTCTTT

size: .
V: TRBV7-7
J: TRBJ1-1
D: .
CDR3: CASSPPQGRVQTEAFF
DNA: TGTGCCAGCAGCCCCCCTCAGGGGAGAGTACAAACTGAAGCTTTCTTT

size: .
V: TRBV29-1
J: TRBJ2-5
D: .
CDR3: CSVKDGQETQYF
DNA: TGCAGCGTCAAAGATGGACAAGAGACCCAGTACTTC

size: .
V: TRBV7-9
J: TRBJ2-1
D: TRBD2
CDR3: CASSGTIISSYNEQFF
DNA: TGTGCCAGCAGCGGGACTATCATTAGCTCCTACAATGAGCAGTTCTTC

size: .
V: TRBV7-9
J: TRBJ2-1
D: .
CDR3: CASSLASGPFTYNEQFF
DNA: TGTGCCAGCAGCTTAGCGAGCGGCCCCTTCACCTACAATGAGCAGTTCTTC

size: few
V: TRBV7-8
J: TRBJ2-4
D: TRBD2
CDR3: CASSLELAGGPVKNIQYF
DNA: TGTGCCAGCAGCTTAGAACTAGCGGGAGGGCCGGTCAAAAACATTCAGTACTTC

size: few
V: TRBV20-1
J: TRBJ2-1
D: TRBD2
CDR3: CSATKTSGGTDEQFF
DNA: TGCAGTGCTACTAAAACTAGCGGGGGAACCGATGAGCAGTTCTTC

size: .
V: TRBV7-9
J: TRBJ1-1
D: .
CDR3: CASRDIYENTEAFF
DNA: TGTGCCAGCAGAGACATTTATGAGAACACTGAAGCTTTCTTT

size: few
V: TRBV7-2
J: TRBJ2-5
D: .
CDR3: CASSPSPWRQSETQYF
DNA: TGTGCCAGCAGCCCAAGTCCGTGGAGGCAGAGTGAGACCCAGTACTTC

size: few
V: TRBV5-1
J: TRBJ2-1
D: TRBD2
CDR3: CASSPPTSDYNEQFF
DNA: TGCGCCAGCAGCCCCCCGACTAGCGATTACAATGAGCAGTTCTTC

size: few
V: TRBV6-5
J: TRBJ2-3
D: .
CDR3: CASSYFGPFPSTDTQYF
DNA: TGTGCCAGCAGTTACTTCGGACCGTTCCCTAGCACAGATACGCAGTATTTT

size: many
V: TRBV29-1
J: TRBJ2-7
D: .
CDR3: CSVEDPSIYEQYF
DNA: TGCAGCGTTGAAGACCCCTCAATTTACGAGCAGTACTTC

size: few
V: TRBV20-1
J: TRBJ2-1
D: TRBD2
CDR3: CSARDRDLAGGPHEQFF
DNA: TGCAGTGCTAGAGATAGGGACCTAGCGGGAGGGCCACATGAGCAGTTCTTC

size: .
V: TRBV13
J: TRBJ2-5
D: TRBD1
CDR3: CASSLGTGGLGETQYF
DNA: TGTGCCAGCAGCCTAGGGACAGGGGGCTTAGGGGAGACCCAGTACTTC

size: few
V: TRBV20-1
J: TRBJ1-5
D: TRBD1
CDR3: CSARGTGNQPQHF
DNA: TGCAGTGCTAGAGGGACAGGGAATCAGCCCCAGCATTTT

size: few
V: TRBV20-1
J: TRBJ2-3
D: .
CDR3: CSAGLSWADTQYF
DNA: TGCAGTGCTGGGCTTAGCTGGGCAGATACGCAGTATTTT

size: few
V: TRBV18
J: TRBJ2-3
D: TRBD1
CDR3: CASSTDRGLVEDTQYF
DNA: TGTGCCAGCTCAACGGACAGGGGGTTGGTAGAAGATACGCAGTATTTT

size: few
V: TRBV7-2
J: TRBJ2-3
D: TRBD2
CDR3: CASSTKISGRNTDTQYF
DNA: TGTGCCAGCAGCACCAAAATTAGCGGGAGAAATACAGATACGCAGTATTTT